A single sample is the source of the 25 T cell receptor beta chains below, sequenced in a study of CD8 T cells in Susac syndrome. An amount of RNA that ranged from roughly 0.5 to 1 ug was reverse transcribed with random hexamers. TCRdb itself ran the immunoSEQ multiplex PCR reads through MiXCR, one entry per CDR3 protein. The sample has about 100,000 distinct CDR3 sequences, 95% seen once. Sequenced: CD8+ T cells from PBMCs. The receptors stem from a human donor with Susac syndrome.

J is TRBJ2-3 and V is TRBV7-3; tentatively, D is TRBD1 (5 bases). The germline gives CDR1 SGHTA, CDR2 FQGTGA. The V end was cut by 3 bases, the J end by 5 bases, with 12 bases between. The CDR3 runs to 14 residues. As DNA, the CDR3 is TGTGCCAGCAGCTTCAGGGCTTCCGGAGATACGCAGTATTTT. It specifies CASSFRASGDTQYF.

This clonotype has only one observation. J is TRBJ1-2 and V is TRBV11-2; D is ambiguous. V was shortened by 5 bases and J by 5 bases, with 12 bases between the two germline ends. The CDR3 sequence is 13 residues long. Germline CDR1 and CDR2: SGHAT and FQNNGV. The CDR3 region has the DNA TGTGCCAGCAGCCCATCGGGCCCTTATGGCTACACCTTC. As protein: CASSPSGPYGYTF.

This chain joins TRBV7-7 and TRBJ2-5, with TRBD2 identical over 8 bases. This CDR3 region has 15 residues. J lost 5 bases, V lost 5 bases, and 10 bases had no gene match. CDR1 and CDR2 from the germline V gene are SSHAT and FNYEAQ (reference sequence). Written as DNA, the CDR3 is TGTGCCAGCAGCCCGACCGGGGGGGCCTCGGAGACCCAGTACTTC. As protein: CASSPTGGASETQYF.

The rearrangement links TRBV29-1 to TRBJ1-2; D remains unclear. V lost 6 bases and J lost 4, with 15 bases in between. Germline-derived CDR1 and CDR2 are SQVTM and ANQGSEA. The CDR3 spans 13 residues. CDR3 DNA sequence: TGCAGCGTATCTGGGAGGGCCCCCTATGGCTACACCTTC. It yields the protein CSVSGRAPYGYTF.

This clonotype was seen once. This rearrangement joins TRBV3-1 to TRBJ1-1; D unclear. Germline CDR1 is LGHDT and CDR2 is YNNKEL (reference sequence). The CDR3 contains 13 residues. Trimming took 2 bases from V and 3 from J, leaving 7 bases between them. CDR3 DNA: TGTGCCAGCAGCCAACAGCCAGACACTGAAGCTTTCTTT. The encoded protein is CASSQQPDTEAFF.

The chain recombines TRBV29-1 with TRBJ2-3; D could derive from TRBD1 or TRBD2 (5 bases each). This CDR3 is 12 amino acids long. Germline lookup yields CDR1 SQVTM and CDR2 ANQGSEA. V was trimmed by 7 bases and J by 1 base, leaving 9 bases between them. CDR3 protein: CSAGPGTDTQYF. CDR3 sequence (DNA): TGCAGCGCGGGGCCAGGCACAGATACGCAGTATTTT.

The V gene is TRBV9, the J gene TRBJ1-1; 7 bases are a match to TRBD1. With 2 bases clipped from V and 4 bases from J, the junction kept 11 bases outside the gene matches. The germline V gene encodes CDR1 SGDLS and CDR2 YYNGEE. The CDR3 is made up of 16 amino acids. The CDR3 DNA reads as TGTGCCAGCAGCGTCCAATCAGGGGGAAGTTTCACTGAAGCTTTCTTT. It yields the protein CASSVQSGGSFTEAFF.

The V gene is TRBV4-1, the J gene TRBJ2-5, with D unclear. The CDR3 covers 15 residues. Germline values: CDR1 MGHRA, CDR2 YSYEKL. Trimming left V 0 bases short and J 5 bases short, with 13 bases between. CDR3 DNA sequence: TGCGCCAGCAGCCAAGATGACCGTATTGCGGAGACCCAGTACTTC. Translation gives CASSQDDRIAETQYF.

This rearrangement joins TRBV20-1 to TRBJ2-1; 11 bases are a match to TRBD2. V trimming: 3 bases; J trimming: 1 base; junction bases outside the gene matches: 5. The CDR3 extends over 16 amino acids. From germline, CDR1 is DFQATT and CDR2 SNEGSKA (reference sequence). CDR3 in DNA: TGCAGTGCTAGTGACGGACTAGCGGGTTCCTACAATGAGCAGTTCTTC. Amino acid sequence: CSASDGLAGSYNEQFF.

The gene calls are TRBV4-1 and TRBJ2-5; tentative D call: TRBD2 (5 bases). Between the trimmed V and J ends, which lost 0 bases and 5 bases, there was a span of 13 bases. The CDR3 extends over 15 amino acids. Germline-derived CDR1 and CDR2 are MGHRA and YSYEKL. The CDR3 protein is CASSQEGNSEETQYF. CDR3 sequence (DNA): TGCGCCAGCAGCCAAGAGGGTAATAGCGAGGAGACCCAGTACTTC.

This chain uses TRBV12-3 or TRBV12-4 with TRBJ1-5, with a weak D call TRBD1 (5 bases). V was shortened by 6 bases and J by 0 bases, with 18 bases between the two germline ends. This CDR3 region has 17 residues. CDR3 loop: CASSPQGAGYSNQPQHF. The CDR3, as DNA: TGTGCCAGCAGCCCTCAAGGGGCGGGATATAGCAATCAGCCCCAGCATTTT.

This clonotype was seen a single time. The genes are TRBV29-1 and TRBJ2-7, with D maybe TRBD1 (5 bases). V shed 3 bases and J shed 2 bases, with 8 bases lying between them. Germline V lookup: CDR1 SQVTM, CDR2 ANQGSEA. The CDR3 extends over 12 amino acids. CDR3 protein: CSVEAGPYEQYF. The DNA for the CDR3 is TGCAGCGTTGAGGCAGGGCCCTACGAGCAGTACTTC.

This clonotype was counted a single time. This sequence joins TRBV25-1 and TRBJ1-1; 9 bases are a match to TRBD1. Germline V gene sequence: CDR1 MGHDK, CDR2 SYGVNS. The CDR3 totals 15 residues. The V gene end was trimmed by 1 base and the J gene end by 1 base; junction bases not matched to a gene: 1. CDR3 sequence: CASSEWGQGNTEAFF. The CDR3 bases are TGTGCCAGCAGTGAATGGGGACAGGGGAACACTGAAGCTTTCTTT.

The chain carries TRBV28 and TRBJ2-7; D is unclear. V was shortened by 6 bases and J by 3 bases, with 18 bases between the two germline ends. The CDR3 spans 15 residues. CDR1 MDHEN and CDR2 SYDVKM come from the germline V gene. CDR3 DNA: TGTGCCAGCAGCCCACAATCGGGCGGAAGCTACGAGCAGTACTTC. It codes for CASSPQSGGSYEQYF.

The chain uses TRBV4-1 and TRBJ2-2; 7 bases fit TRBD2. Germline V CDR1 and CDR2: MGHRA, YSYEKL. V gave up 1 base and J gave up 15 bases; unmatched junction bases: 20. The CDR3 runs 17 residues. The CDR3 DNA reads as TGCGCCAGCAGCCAAGTTTCAGGTCTCATAGGACCGGGGAGGGTGTTTTTT. It codes for CASSQVSGLIGPGRVFF.

This chain joins TRBV7-3 and TRBJ2-1; D gene ambiguous. The germline V gene encodes CDR1 SGHTA and CDR2 FQGTGA. The V and J ends lost 2 bases and 7 bases respectively, with 9 bases between them. CDR3 length: 13 residues. CDR3 in amino acids: CASSLDEGNEQFF. Here the CDR3 DNA reads TGTGCCAGCAGCTTAGACGAAGGTAATGAGCAGTTCTTC.

A word on this clonotype: A read error may produce the germline difference seen at one junction end. The genes are TRBV15 and TRBJ1-4; D remains unclear. The CDR3 sequence is 13 residues long. CDR1 and CDR2 (germline): LNHNV, YYDKDF (reference sequence). The CDR3 loop is CATSGDALEKLFF. The CDR3 nucleotides read TGTGCCACCAGCGGAGATGCATTGGAAAAACTGTTTTTT.

J is TRBJ2-7 and V is TRBV29-1; D ambiguous. Germline V gene sequence: CDR1 SQVTM, CDR2 ANQGSEA. The CDR3 totals 13 residues. V was pared by 4 bases and J by 3 bases, with 13 bases between. The CDR3 region is CSVGPDGYYEQYF. Here the CDR3 DNA reads TGCAGCGTTGGCCCGGACGGATACTACGAGCAGTACTTC.

Written as DNA, the CDR3 is TGTGCCACCAGCAGAGATTTAGTCGGAGGGGGCAGAGAGCAGTACTTC. This translates into CATSRDLVGGGREQYF. This chain links TRBV15 with TRBJ2-7; a possible D gene is TRBD1 (7 bases). Germline V gene lookup returns CDR1 LNHNV and CDR2 YYDKDF (reference sequence). The CDR3 extends over 16 amino acids. Trimming took 0 bases from V and 7 from J, leaving 19 bases between them.

This clonotype was found a few times. The V and J genes are TRBV11-2 and TRBJ2-1; possible D gene TRBD2, 5 bases. CDR3 size: 12 residues. CDR1 is SGHAT, CDR2 FQNNGV, per germline. V gave up 1 base and J gave up 10 bases, with 8 bases separating them. The CDR3 here is CASSLGGGEQFF. CDR3 nucleotide sequence: TGTGCCAGCAGCTTAGGTGGCGGGGAGCAGTTCTTC.

The V and J genes are TRBV10-2 and TRBJ2-7, with D perhaps TRBD2 (5 bases). The germline CDR1 and CDR2 sequences are WSHSY and SAAADI. V shed 4 bases and J shed 6 bases, with 7 bases lying between them. The CDR3 sequence is 11 residues long. CDR3 protein: CASSAGVEQYF. The DNA for the CDR3 is TGCGCCAGCAGTGCCGGGGTCGAGCAGTACTTC.

This clonotype was seen more than once but under ten times. V and J are TRBV12-3 or TRBV12-4 and TRBJ2-2, with a weak D call TRBD2 (6 bases). The CDR3 consists of 15 residues. V shed 0 bases and J shed 2 bases, with 7 bases lying between them. CDR3 protein: CASSLASGNTGELFF. The DNA for the CDR3 is TGTGCCAGCAGTTTAGCTAGCGGTAACACCGGGGAGCTGTTTTTT.

The chain carries TRBV2 and TRBJ2-7; TRBD1 matches at 7 bases. The CDR3 covers 12 residues. CDR1 SNHLY and CDR2 FYNNEI come from the germline V gene. V lost 8 bases, J lost 5 bases, and 6 bases stayed unmatched. The chain's CDR3 is CASSGTVDEQYF. In DNA form, the CDR3 reads TGTGCCAGCTCCGGGACAGTTGACGAGCAGTACTTC.

The J gene is TRBJ1-6, the V gene TRBV6-5, with D maybe TRBD1 (5 bases). The V end lost 5 bases, the J end lost 9 bases, and 17 bases lay between the germline ends. The CDR3 consists of 15 residues. Germline CDR1 reads MNHEY; CDR2 reads SVGAGI. In DNA form, the CDR3 reads TGTGCCAGCAGTCCCACGGGACGAATTATTTCACCCCTCCACTTT. Translation gives CASSPTGRIISPLHF.

The V call is TRBV5-6, the J call TRBJ2-3; D uncertain. Germline V gene lookup returns CDR1 SGHDT and CDR2 YYEEEE. Deletions cut 0 bases from V and 1 base from J, with 9 bases between. The CDR3 extends over 15 amino acids. CDR3 residues: CASSLDQTGTDTQYF. The CDR3 DNA reads as TGTGCCAGCAGCTTGGATCAAACTGGCACAGATACGCAGTATTTT. The variable domain in full, with the rest retrieved from reference TRBV5-6 and TRBJ2-3, is DAGVTQSPTHLIKTRGQQVTLRCSPKSGHDTVSWYQQALGQGPQFIFQYYEEEERQRGNFPDRFSGHQFPNYSSELNVNALLLGDSALYLCASSLDQTGTDTQYFGPGTRLTVL.